This T cell receptor (beta chain) comes out of a study of T cells in Graves' hyperthyroidism and ophthalmopathy. Points from the study as a whole: The majority of expanded thyroid clonotypes above 0.001 also appeared in blood. The model's output predicted ophthalmopathy at a median of roughly 6.9 months prior to onset.

Uncontrolled infections, other autoimmune diseases, pregnancy or lactation led to exclusion of patients. RNA transcripts served as the template for amplifying TCR beta CDR3 regions. An initial round of RT-PCR targeting the TCR CDR3 relied on the HTBI primer set. TCRdb reprocessed the multiplex PCR reads with MiXCR, giving one entry per CDR3 protein. The sample lists a few hundred thousand distinct CDR3 sequences, 46% occurring once. With regard to this clonotype: The antigen remains unidentified.

V shed 3 bases, J shed 10 bases, and the junction held 12 bases outside the gene matches. Germline CDR1 and CDR2: SGHTA and FQGNSA. The CDR3 extends over 15 amino acids. V is TRBV7-2 and J is TRBJ1-2; 9 bases line up with TRBD1. This sequence originates from an adult woman with Graves' disease, either hyperthyroidism or ophthalmopathy (not recorded which). The sequenced sample consisted of peripheral blood or thyroid tissue (not recorded which). Written as DNA, the CDR3 is TGTGCCAGCAGCTTGGGGCTCACAGGGGGCTACGACTACACCTTC. Amino acid sequence: CASSLGLTGGYDYTF.